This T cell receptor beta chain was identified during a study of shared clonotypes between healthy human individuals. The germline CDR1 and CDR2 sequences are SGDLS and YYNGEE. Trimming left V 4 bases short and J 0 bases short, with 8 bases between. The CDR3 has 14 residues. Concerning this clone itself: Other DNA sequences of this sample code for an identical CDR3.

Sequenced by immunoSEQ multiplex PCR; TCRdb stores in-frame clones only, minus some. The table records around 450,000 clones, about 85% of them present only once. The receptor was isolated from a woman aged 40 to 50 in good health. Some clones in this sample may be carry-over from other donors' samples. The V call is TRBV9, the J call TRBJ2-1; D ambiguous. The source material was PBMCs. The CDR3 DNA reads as TGTGCCAGCAGCCGTACGAGCTCCTACAATGAGCAGTTCTTC. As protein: CASSRTSSYNEQFF.